These 30 T cell receptor beta chains share one sample of origin, sequenced in a study of follicular helper T cells after annual influenza vaccination. Assay used: immunoSEQ multiplex PCR; TCRdb lists only in-frame clones, some missing. The sample consists of fewer than 9,000 clones, 82% of them appearing once. The time point here: 2014-2015 season, pre-vaccination. This specimen was CXCR5+ CD38- circulating T follicular helper cells from blood, taken on the day of influenza vaccination. The subset denotes: circulating Tfh, non-naive CD4+CXCR5+PD-1+ (ICOS+CD38+ or ICOS-CD38-). Receptors originate from an adult who received the influenza vaccine.

The chain couples TRBV7-2 to TRBJ2-1; D ambiguous. The germline V gene encodes CDR1 SGHTA and CDR2 FQGNSA. The CDR3 has 14 residues. Trimming left V 5 bases short and J 3 bases short, with 11 bases between. The CDR3 loop reads CASSGNSGYNEQFF. CDR3 in DNA: TGTGCCAGCAGCGGGAACTCCGGCTACAATGAGCAGTTCTTC.

The chain links TRBV30 to TRBJ2-2; TRBD1 agrees at 9 bases. Germline V gene lookup returns CDR1 GTSNPN and CDR2 SVGIG (reference sequence). J was trimmed by 5 bases and V by 5 bases; bases with no gene match: 3. This CDR3 has 13 residues. The DNA for the CDR3 is TGTGCCTGGGACAGGGGGGGGACCGGGGAGCTGTTTTTT. The encoded protein is CAWDRGGTGELFF.

Turning to this clone: The sample carries other DNA sequences with the same CDR3. V is TRBV29-1 and J is TRBJ2-5; 7 bases are shared with TRBD2. The CDR3 is 16 residues long. V dropped 1 base and J dropped 0; count of bases not matched to a gene: 8. CDR1 SQVTM and CDR2 ANQGSEA come from the germline V gene. CDR3 sequence reads: CSVEVGGEGYQETQYF. CDR3 nucleotides: TGCAGCGTTGAAGTGGGGGGGGAGGGGTACCAAGAGACCCAGTACTTC.

This clone was counted between two and nine times. The chain has TRBV5-1 and TRBJ1-2, with D possibly matching TRBD1 (6 bases). The V end lost 7 bases, the J end lost 2 bases, and 12 bases lay between the germline ends. This CDR3 comprises 13 residues. Per the germline V gene, CDR1 is SGHRS and CDR2 is YFSETQ. This CDR3 is CASAEQGNYGYTF. The DNA for the CDR3 is TGCGCCAGCGCCGAACAGGGAAACTATGGCTACACCTTC.

V usage is TRBV10-3 and J usage is TRBJ1-3; D is unresolved. CDR1 and CDR2 from the germline V gene are ENHRY and SYGVKD. V was cut by 6 bases and J by 4 bases, with 7 bases left in between. The CDR3 is made up of 12 amino acids. CDR3 region: CAISADGNTIYF. CDR3 DNA sequence: TGTGCCATCAGCGCCGACGGAAACACCATATATTTT.

This clone was counted once. V gene TRBV18 combines with J gene TRBJ1-4, with 7 bases lining up with TRBD1. The length of the CDR3 is 15 residues. The J segment lost 5 bases and the V segment lost 0 bases, leaving 3 bases of the junction unmatched. In germline, CDR1 is KGHSH, CDR2 LQKENI. This CDR3 reads CASSPPRGGNEKLFF. DNA for the CDR3: TGTGCCAGCTCACCACCGAGAGGGGGCAATGAAAAACTGTTTTTT.

The chain links TRBV21-1 to TRBJ1-5. TRBV21-1 is an annotated pseudogene. The CDR3 sequence is 15 residues long. CDR3 DNA: TGTGCCAGCAGCCACCAGGGAGTTCTACTCCAGCCCCAGCATTTT. Protein sequence: CASSHQGVLLQPQHF.

This clone was detected only a few times. The chain has TRBV6-1 and TRBJ2-2; possibly TRBD2 for D (7 bases). This CDR3 spans 16 amino acids. CDR1 MNHNS and CDR2 SASEGT come from the germline V gene. Trimming pared 2 bases from V and 7 bases from J, leaving 17 bases between. CDR3 nucleotides: TGTGCCAGCAGTGAAAGGGGGGGACTAAACCACGGGGAGCTGTTTTTT. It translates to CASSERGGLNHGELFF.

This chain connects TRBV29-1 to TRBJ1-1; no firm D call. This CDR3 is 14 amino acids long. V gave up 4 bases and J gave up 0 bases, with 12 bases separating them. Germline CDR1 and CDR2: SQVTM and ANQGSEA. This chain's CDR3 is CSVVMVGVNTEAFF. CDR3 nucleotide sequence: TGCAGCGTTGTCATGGTGGGAGTGAACACTGAAGCTTTCTTT. Based on the CDR3 plus reference TRBV29-1 and TRBJ1-1, the full variable domain is SAVISQKPSRDICQRGTSLTIQCQVDSQVTMMFWYRQQPGQSLTLIATANQGSEATYESGFVIDKFPISRPNLTFSTLTVSNMSPEDSSIYLCSVVMVGVNTEAFFGQGTRLTVV.

This chain links TRBV5-1 with TRBJ1-1; D is uncertain. CDR1 is SGHRS, CDR2 YFSETQ, per germline. The CDR3 runs to 13 residues. The germline V and J ends were trimmed by 3 bases and 5 bases, with 11 bases remaining between them. The CDR3 loop reads CASSYGSGTEAFF. The CDR3 coding sequence is TGCGCCAGCAGCTATGGATCGGGGACTGAAGCTTTCTTT.

The chain combines TRBV28 with TRBJ1-1; 8 bases agree with TRBD1. Losses at the gene ends were 7 bases for V and 7 bases for J; bases not matched to a gene: 8. Per germline, CDR1 MDHEN and CDR2 SYDVKM. This CDR3 has 13 residues. CDR3 bases: TGTGCCAGCACCATAAGACAGGGGAATGAAGCTTTCTTT. This gives the protein CASTIRQGNEAFF.

This chain connects TRBV29-1 to TRBJ2-7; tentatively, D is TRBD1 (5 bases). V was pared by 5 bases and J by 3 bases, with 11 bases between. The CDR3 length is 12 residues. Germline V CDR1 and CDR2: SQVTM, ANQGSEA. CDR3 amino acids: CSVPGPNYEQYF. CDR3 in DNA: TGCAGCGTTCCAGGGCCTAACTACGAGCAGTACTTC.

The gene calls are TRBV5-4 and TRBJ1-1; TRBD1 matches at 9 bases. Per germline, CDR1 SGHNT and CDR2 YYREEE (reference sequence). V gave up 5 bases and J gave up 3 bases; unmatched junction bases: 2. The CDR3 extends over 13 amino acids. CDR3 nucleotides: TGTGCCAGCAGTTGGGACAGGGACACTGAAGCTTTCTTT. Protein sequence: CASSWDRDTEAFF.

The genes are TRBV4-3 and TRBJ1-6, with D tentatively TRBD1 (5 bases). This CDR3 is built from 16 residues. The germline V gene has CDR1 LGHNA and CDR2 YSLEER. V was trimmed by 0 bases and J by 11 bases, leaving 17 bases between them. In nucleotides, the CDR3 is TGCGCCAGCAGCCAAGATAGTAGCTCCGAGGGGCCACCCCTCCACTTT. Translation: CASSQDSSSEGPPLHF.

The chain carries TRBV7-6 and TRBJ2-5, with TRBD2 matching over 9 bases. The CDR3 covers 16 residues. Per germline, CDR1 SGHVS and CDR2 FNYEAQ. V shed 1 base and J 4 bases; nucleotides not matched to a gene: 7. CDR3 amino acids: CASSLGISGGRETQYF. In DNA, the CDR3 is TGTGCCAGCAGCTTAGGGATTAGCGGGGGAAGAGAGACCCAGTACTTC.

The rearrangement links TRBV28 to TRBJ1-2, with D possibly TRBD1 on 6 matching bases. The germline gives CDR1 MDHEN, CDR2 SYDVKM. V lost 6 bases and J 1 base, leaving 12 bases between the germline ends. The CDR3 consists of 14 residues. CDR3 bases: TGTGCCAGCAGCCCGAACAGGGTTAACTATGGCTACACCTTC. It specifies CASSPNRVNYGYTF.

The V gene is TRBV5-1, the J gene TRBJ2-1; TRBD1 matches at 9 bases. Per the germline V gene, CDR1 is SGHRS and CDR2 is YFSETQ. CDR3 length: 14 residues. The junction had 6 bases not matched to a gene; V was cut back by 4 bases and J by 7 bases. The CDR3 protein is CASSDPGQGNEQFF. In nucleotides, the CDR3 is TGCGCCAGCAGCGACCCGGGACAGGGAAATGAGCAGTTCTTC.

J is TRBJ1-6 and V is TRBV18; possibly TRBD1 for D (6 bases). Trimming left V 2 bases short and J 8 bases short, with 10 bases between. Germline loops: CDR1 KGHSH, CDR2 LQKENI. The CDR3 contains 14 residues. The DNA of the CDR3 is TGTGCCAGCTCACCAAACAGGGTGGATTCACCCCTCCACTTT. Its protein is CASSPNRVDSPLHF.

V usage is TRBV6-5 and J usage is TRBJ2-3, with unresolved D. The CDR3 is 13 residues long. The V and J ends lost 7 bases and 2 bases respectively, with 10 bases between them. Germline V gene sequence: CDR1 MNHEY, CDR2 SVGAGI. CDR3 nucleotides: TGTGCCAGCACCGCTGCGAACACAGATACGCAGTATTTT. This encodes CASTAANTDTQYF.

V gene TRBV28 combines with J gene TRBJ1-3, with unresolved D. V lost 10 bases to trimming and J lost 9 bases, with 10 bases between them. Germline lookup yields CDR1 MDHEN and CDR2 SYDVKM. CDR3 size: 10 residues. The CDR3 region has the DNA TGTGCCACCAGCGACACCACCATATATTTT. As protein: CATSDTTIYF. The full variable domain, with the rest looked up from reference TRBV28 and TRBJ1-3, is DVKVTQSSRYLVKRTGEKVFLECVQDMDHENMFWYRQDPGLGLRLIYFSYDVKMKEKGDIPEGYSVSREKKERFSLILESASTNQTSMYLCATSDTTIYFGEGSWLTVV.

This clone was seen a handful of times. The V gene is TRBV5-1, the J gene TRBJ1-6, with 9 bases lining up with TRBD1. The length of the CDR3 is 14 residues. J was trimmed by 7 bases and V by 4 bases; bases with no gene match: 3. Germline CDR1 SGHRS, CDR2 YFSETQ. The chain's CDR3 is CASSRGQGNSPLHF. The DNA for the CDR3 is TGCGCCAGCAGCAGAGGACAGGGGAATTCACCCCTCCACTTT.

The rearrangement joins TRBV19 to TRBJ2-1, with unresolved D. The CDR3 spans 15 residues. The germline V gene encodes CDR1 LNHDA and CDR2 SQIVND (reference sequence). Trimming removed 1 base at V and 2 bases at J, with 9 bases between. CDR3 residues: CASSIGTHTYNEQFF. Here the CDR3 DNA reads TGTGCCAGTAGTATAGGGACCCACACCTACAATGAGCAGTTCTTC. The variable domain in full, with the rest retrieved from reference TRBV19 and TRBJ2-1, is DGGITQSPKYLFRKEGQNVTLSCEQNLNHDAMYWYRQDPGQGLRLIYYSQIVNDFQKGDIAEGYSVSREKKESFPLTVTSAQKNPTAFYLCASSIGTHTYNEQFFGPGTRLTVL.

The rearrangement uses TRBV6-1 and TRBJ2-3; 14 bases map to TRBD2. Germline trimming cut 10 bases from V and 5 bases from J; bases unmatched to any gene: 5. This CDR3 contains 14 residues. Germline V gene sequence: CDR1 MNHNS, CDR2 SASEGT. The chain's CDR3 is CATSGLAGGDTQYF. CDR3 sequence (DNA): TGTGCCACCAGCGGACTAGCGGGGGGAGATACGCAGTATTTT.

J is TRBJ2-2 and V is TRBV7-9; D is ambiguous. The germline CDR1 and CDR2 sequences are SEHNR and FQNEAQ (reference sequence). CDR3 size: 13 residues. The ends were cut back, 2 bases at V and 8 bases at J, with 9 bases in the middle. CDR3 in DNA: TGTGCCAGCAGCTTAACTCTTAAAGGGGAGCTGTTTTTT. Translated: CASSLTLKGELFF.

The rearrangement links TRBV9 to TRBJ1-2, with TRBD1 as a possible D gene (5 bases). CDR3 length: 14 amino acids. CDR1 and CDR2 (germline): SGDLS, YYNGEE. Trimming took 0 bases from V and 4 from J, leaving 10 bases between them. DNA of the CDR3: TGTGCCAGCAGCGTAGTGGGGGGAAGCTATGGCTACACCTTC. This codes for CASSVVGGSYGYTF.

V gene TRBV4-3 combines with J gene TRBJ1-1; D unclear. V gave up 1 base and J gave up 7 bases, with 13 bases separating them. The CDR3 runs to 14 residues. CDR1 and CDR2 (germline): LGHNA, YSLEER. CDR3 DNA sequence: TGCGCCAGCAGCCAAGCTGGGAGGGTTGGTGAAGCTTTCTTT. Its translation: CASSQAGRVGEAFF.

This chain uses TRBV7-6 with TRBJ2-7; D tentatively fits TRBD1 or TRBD2 (5 bases each). The germline V gene has CDR1 SGHVS and CDR2 FNYEAQ. This CDR3 region has 14 residues. Trimming removed 0 bases from V and 7 bases from J, with 13 bases in between. This CDR3 reads CASSLAGVAAEQYF. As DNA, the CDR3 is TGTGCCAGCAGCTTAGCGGGGGTGGCGGCTGAGCAGTACTTC.

The chain joins TRBV6-6 to TRBJ2-7; 7 bases align to TRBD2. Germline lookup yields CDR1 MNHNY and CDR2 SVGAGI (reference sequence). V was clipped by 4 bases and J by 3 bases; unmatched bases: 6. This CDR3 is 14 amino acids long. This CDR3 is CASSFTGRNYEQYF. DNA of the CDR3: TGTGCCAGCAGTTTCACCGGGAGGAACTACGAGCAGTACTTC.

This clone was observed a handful of times. Other DNA sequences in the sample encode the same CDR3. V gene TRBV6-6 combines with J gene TRBJ2-7, with D possibly TRBD1 on 6 matching bases. This CDR3 contains 13 residues. The germline CDR1 and CDR2 sequences are MNHNY and SVGAGI (reference sequence). Trimming shortened V by 6 bases and J by 0 bases, and 9 bases separated the two germline ends. The CDR3 DNA is TGTGCCAGCAGACACAGGGACTCCTACGAGCAGTACTTC. Translated: CASRHRDSYEQYF.

The rearrangement joins TRBV2 to TRBJ2-1; 9 positions agree with TRBD2. From germline, CDR1 is SNHLY and CDR2 FYNNEI. J lost 4 bases, V lost 3 bases, and 4 bases had no gene match. The CDR3 totals 15 residues. This CDR3 is CASSEGLAGYNEQFF. Here the CDR3 DNA reads TGTGCCAGCAGTGAGGGGCTAGCGGGGTACAATGAGCAGTTCTTC.